The 24 T cell receptor beta chains presented below share a single source sample, sequenced in a study of post-analysis software for immune sequencing data. Study-level points and caveats: The five TRBV segments detected at higher frequency in patients than in controls included TRBV5-6, TRBV5-1 and TRBV20-1.

These receptors are not linked to any known antigen. Prepared libraries of TCR beta cDNA carried unique molecular identifiers. TCRdb reprocessed the PCR reads with MiXCR, giving one entry per CDR3 protein. This sample has 350,000 to 500,000 distinct CDR3 sequences; approximately 38% occur once, and the top ten carry less than 8%. Sequencing was carried out using blood. All receptors come from a girl aged 2-15 years with multiple sclerosis.

This clonotype was observed at least ten times. The chain links TRBV18 to TRBJ2-3; TRBD2 agrees at 9 bases. This CDR3 has 16 amino acids. Germline values: CDR1 KGHSH, CDR2 LQKENI. V lost 3 bases, J lost 5 bases, and 9 bases stayed unmatched. The CDR3 sequence: CASSPPIAGVEDTQYF. In DNA form, the CDR3 reads TGTGCCAGCTCACCGCCTATAGCGGGAGTCGAAGATACGCAGTATTTT. Full variable domain (remainder filled in from reference TRBV18 and TRBJ2-3): NAGVMQNPRHLVRRRGQEARLRCSPMKGHSHVYWYRQLPEEGLKFMVYLQKENIIDESGMPKERFSAEFPKEGPSILRIQQVVRGDSAAYFCASSPPIAGVEDTQYFGPGTRLTVL.

This clonotype was detected only a few times. DNA of the CDR3: TGTGCCAGCAGTTTAGGGCTAAGCAGCGATGGCTACACCTTC. Its translation is CASSLGLSSDGYTF. V gene TRBV28 combines with J gene TRBJ1-2; D remains ambiguous. Trimming left V 2 bases short and J 6 bases short, with 13 bases between. Germline V lookup: CDR1 MDHEN, CDR2 SYDVKM. The CDR3 spans 14 residues.

The CDR3 DNA follows: TGCAGTGCTAGAGATCGGTGGCGGGTCACAGATACGCAGTATTTT. It codes for CSARDRWRVTDTQYF. This chain joins TRBV20-1 and TRBJ2-3; D is possibly TRBD2 (5 bases). The germline V and J ends were trimmed by 0 bases and 2 bases, with 12 bases remaining between them. The CDR3 covers 15 residues. In germline, CDR1 is DFQATT, CDR2 SNEGSKA (reference sequence).

This chain uses TRBV3-1 with TRBJ2-1, with TRBD2 identical over 13 bases. CDR1 is LGHDT, CDR2 YNNKEL, per germline (reference sequence). Trimming removed 5 bases from V and 7 bases from J; junction bases left unmatched: 8. There are 16 residues in the CDR3. The CDR3 here is CASSSGLAGVKNEQFF. The CDR3 DNA sequence: TGTGCCAGCAGCTCTGGACTAGCGGGAGTTAAGAATGAGCAGTTCTTC.

This clonotype has more than one count but fewer than ten. A junction end diverges from the germline sequence, so it may reflect a read error. The V and J genes are TRBV10-3 and TRBJ1-5; 7 bases are a match to TRBD1. The CDR3 contains 15 residues. Germline V CDR1 and CDR2: ENHRY, SYGVKD. CDR3 sequence reads: CAISEPGGGNQPQHF. CDR3 DNA: TGTGCCATCAGTGAACCCGGAGGGGGCAACCAGCCCCAGCATTTT.

The chain joins TRBV4-1 to TRBJ2-5; 7 nucleotides line up with TRBD2. This CDR3 contains 14 residues. Germline CDR1 is MGHRA and CDR2 is YSYEKL. V was pared by 4 bases and J by 11 bases, with 13 bases of the junction left unmatched. The CDR3 spells CASSLSGVPSEQYF. DNA of the CDR3: TGCGCCAGCAGCCTCAGCGGGGTACCGAGTGAGCAGTACTTC.

This chain links TRBV28 with TRBJ2-7; 11 bases are a match to TRBD1. Germline CDR1 reads MDHEN; CDR2 reads SYDVKM. The ends lost 4 bases at V and 3 bases at J; junction bases unmatched: 5. CDR3 length: 15 residues. The CDR3 DNA is TGTGCCAGCAGTTCCGGGACAGGGGGTCTCTACGAGCAGTACTTC. Encoded protein: CASSSGTGGLYEQYF.

This rearrangement joins TRBV5-6 to TRBJ2-5; no reliable D call. The CDR3 spans 14 residues. Germline lookup yields CDR1 SGHDT and CDR2 YYEEEE. The V and J ends lost 4 bases and 4 bases respectively, with 14 bases between them. The CDR3 reads CASSPRVVAETQYF. The CDR3 nucleotides read TGTGCCAGCAGCCCCCGGGTGGTCGCAGAGACCCAGTACTTC.

This chain links TRBV28 with TRBJ1-2; 10 nucleotides line up with TRBD1. The CDR3 covers 14 residues. V lost 6 bases, J lost 6 bases, and 7 bases stayed unmatched. The germline V gene encodes CDR1 MDHEN and CDR2 SYDVKM. Here the CDR3 DNA reads TGTGCCAGCAGGTTAGACAGGGGGCGCGATGGCTACACCTTC. Translated, it gives CASRLDRGRDGYTF.

Details on this clonotype: This may stem from a read error, because a much larger clone lies one nucleotide away. V is TRBV6-5 and J is TRBJ2-7, with 8 bases that match TRBD1. In germline, CDR1 is MNHEY, CDR2 SVGAGI. V lost 8 bases to trimming and J lost 4 bases; unmatched junction nucleotides: 10. The CDR3 runs to 14 residues. The CDR3 loop is CASGSDREGYEQYF. The DNA for the CDR3 is TGTGCCAGCGGTTCGGACAGGGAAGGATACGAGCAGTACTTC.

The chain couples TRBV7-9 to TRBJ2-7, with 7 bases aligning to TRBD1. J was trimmed by 6 bases and V by 2 bases; bases with no gene match: 7. The CDR3 spans 14 residues. CDR1 SEHNR and CDR2 FQNEAQ come from the germline V gene (reference sequence). In DNA form, the CDR3 reads TGTGCCAGCAGCTTATCCGACAGGGACCGCGAGCAGTACTTC. Amino acid sequence: CASSLSDRDREQYF.

This clonotype was detected a few times. The chain joins TRBV24-1 to TRBJ2-3, with 10 bases aligning to TRBD1. V shed 4 bases, J shed 1 base, and the junction held 4 bases outside the gene matches. This CDR3 comprises 16 residues. The V gene's germline CDR1 is KGHDR and CDR2 SFDVKD. Here the CDR3 reads CATSEGTGVRTDTQYF. The DNA for the CDR3 is TGTGCCACCAGTGAGGGGACAGGGGTACGCACAGATACGCAGTATTTT.

The V call is TRBV20-1, the J call TRBJ2-6; no firm D call. Trimming left V 1 base short and J 1 base short, with 8 bases between. There are 15 residues in the CDR3. In germline, CDR1 is DFQATT, CDR2 SNEGSKA (reference sequence). CDR3 residues: CSARVGRSGANVLTF. In nucleotides, the CDR3 is TGCAGTGCTAGAGTTGGGCGATCTGGGGCCAACGTCCTGACTTTC.

This clonotype was counted only a few times. The V gene is TRBV6-5, the J gene TRBJ2-5; 7 bases agree with TRBD1. The length of the CDR3 is 14 residues. Per germline, CDR1 MNHEY and CDR2 SVGAGI. The trim removed 2 bases at V and 1 base at J, leaving 1 base unmatched. The CDR3 region is CASSYRDSQETQYF. The DNA of the CDR3 is TGTGCCAGCAGTTACCGGGACAGCCAAGAGACCCAGTACTTC.

For the CDR3, the DNA is TGTGCCAGCAGCATAGCGGGAGAATCATCGGAGCAGTACTTC. Protein sequence: CASSIAGESSEQYF. The V call is TRBV7-3, the J call TRBJ2-7; 9 bases line up with TRBD2. Germline V gene lookup returns CDR1 SGHTA and CDR2 FQGTGA. The CDR3 runs to 14 residues. The ends lost 5 bases at V and 7 bases at J; junction bases unmatched: 9.

The gene calls are TRBV2 and TRBJ2-7, with 7 bases lining up with TRBD1. The DNA end is more similar to TRBJ2-5, so the J call may be wrong. Germline CDR1 SNHLY, CDR2 FYNNEI. This CDR3 contains 19 residues. In nucleotides, the CDR3 is TGTGCCAGCAGTGATTCTCCTCCTGGAAGAAACAGGGGTCGAGAGACCCAGTACTTC. Translation: CASSDSPPGRNRGRETQYF.

The genes are TRBV12-3 or TRBV12-4 and TRBJ2-3; D is possibly TRBD1 or TRBD2 (5 bases each). The CDR3 length is 14 residues. The V end lost 7 bases, the J end lost 4 bases, and 15 bases lay between the germline ends. This CDR3 is CASKVGTLPDTQYF. DNA for the CDR3: TGTGCCAGCAAAGTCGGGACCCTACCAGATACGCAGTATTTT.

J is TRBJ2-5 and V is TRBV6-6; the D is unclear. Trimming took 5 bases from V and 2 from J, leaving 3 bases between them. The CDR3 is 11 residues long. Germline CDR1 MNHNY, CDR2 SVGAGI (reference sequence). The DNA for the CDR3 is TGTGCCAGCAGTGATCAAGAGACCCAGTACTTC. Translation: CASSDQETQYF.

The rearrangement links TRBV5-1 to TRBJ2-1, with D tentatively TRBD1 (6 bases). Trimming shortened V by 6 bases and J by 9 bases, and 22 bases separated the two germline ends. Germline CDR1 and CDR2: SGHRS and YFSETQ. The CDR3 runs 15 residues. CDR3 amino acids: CASTASAGVSGEQFF. Here the CDR3 DNA reads TGCGCCAGCACCGCTAGTGCAGGGGTATCGGGTGAGCAGTTCTTC.

The genes are TRBV7-2 and TRBJ2-1; 10 bases are a match to TRBD2. Germline assignment: CDR1 SGHTA and CDR2 FQGNSA. V was pared by 3 bases and J by 8 bases, with 4 bases of the junction left unmatched. CDR3 length: 14 residues. CDR3 sequence (DNA): TGTGCCAGCAGCTTCCAGCGGGGGGGCCATGAGCAGTTCTTC. Its translation: CASSFQRGGHEQFF. Combining the CDR3 with reference TRBV7-2 and TRBJ2-1 gives the whole variable domain GAGVSQSPSNKVTEKGKDVELRCDPISGHTALYWYRQSLGQGLEFLIYFQGNSAPDKSGLPSDRFSAERTGGSVSTLTIQRTQQEDSAVYLCASSFQRGGHEQFFGPGTRLTVL.

CDR3 protein: CASSQMTIAGYNEQFF. Here the CDR3 DNA reads TGCGCCAGCAGCCAGATGACTATAGCGGGCTACAATGAGCAGTTCTTC. The chain is built from TRBV4-3 and TRBJ2-1, with 7 positions matching TRBD2. With 3 bases clipped from V and 3 bases from J, the junction kept 8 bases outside the gene matches. The germline V gene encodes CDR1 LGHNA and CDR2 YSLEER. The CDR3 totals 16 residues.

V usage is TRBV12-5 and J usage is TRBJ1-1; D is ambiguous. The CDR3 spans 12 residues. V was trimmed by 1 base and J by 7 bases, leaving 7 bases between them. Germline assignment: CDR1 LGHNT and CDR2 FRNRAP. The CDR3 here is CASGLDQNEAFF. The CDR3 DNA sequence: TGTGCTAGTGGTTTGGACCAAAATGAAGCTTTCTTT. The whole variable domain, filled in from reference TRBV12-5 and TRBJ1-1, reads DARVTQTPRHKVTEMGQEVTMRCQPILGHNTVFWYRQTMMQGLELLAYFRNRAPLDDSGMPKDRFSAEMPDATLATLKIQPSEPRDSAVYFCASGLDQNEAFFGQGTRLTVV.

Only a few counts were recorded for this clonotype. The chain employs TRBV10-3 and TRBJ2-3; TRBD1 agrees at 7 bases. The germline V gene has CDR1 ENHRY and CDR2 SYGVKD. The V segment lost 4 bases and the J segment 3 bases; nucleotides outside the gene matches: 13. The CDR3 is 17 residues long. The CDR3 coding sequence is TGTGCCATCAGTGGTTCGACAGGGTCACAGTGGACAGATACGCAGTATTTT. The encoded protein is CAISGSTGSQWTDTQYF.

The V gene is TRBV7-2, the J gene TRBJ1-5, with D possibly being TRBD1 (6 bases). V was clipped by 5 bases and J by 1 base, with 12 bases between them. The V gene's germline CDR1 is SGHTA and CDR2 FQGNSA. The CDR3 contains 15 residues. CDR3 bases: TGTGCCAGCAGCCGAACAGGGTTAAGCAATCAGCCCCAGCATTTT. Translated, it gives CASSRTGLSNQPQHF.